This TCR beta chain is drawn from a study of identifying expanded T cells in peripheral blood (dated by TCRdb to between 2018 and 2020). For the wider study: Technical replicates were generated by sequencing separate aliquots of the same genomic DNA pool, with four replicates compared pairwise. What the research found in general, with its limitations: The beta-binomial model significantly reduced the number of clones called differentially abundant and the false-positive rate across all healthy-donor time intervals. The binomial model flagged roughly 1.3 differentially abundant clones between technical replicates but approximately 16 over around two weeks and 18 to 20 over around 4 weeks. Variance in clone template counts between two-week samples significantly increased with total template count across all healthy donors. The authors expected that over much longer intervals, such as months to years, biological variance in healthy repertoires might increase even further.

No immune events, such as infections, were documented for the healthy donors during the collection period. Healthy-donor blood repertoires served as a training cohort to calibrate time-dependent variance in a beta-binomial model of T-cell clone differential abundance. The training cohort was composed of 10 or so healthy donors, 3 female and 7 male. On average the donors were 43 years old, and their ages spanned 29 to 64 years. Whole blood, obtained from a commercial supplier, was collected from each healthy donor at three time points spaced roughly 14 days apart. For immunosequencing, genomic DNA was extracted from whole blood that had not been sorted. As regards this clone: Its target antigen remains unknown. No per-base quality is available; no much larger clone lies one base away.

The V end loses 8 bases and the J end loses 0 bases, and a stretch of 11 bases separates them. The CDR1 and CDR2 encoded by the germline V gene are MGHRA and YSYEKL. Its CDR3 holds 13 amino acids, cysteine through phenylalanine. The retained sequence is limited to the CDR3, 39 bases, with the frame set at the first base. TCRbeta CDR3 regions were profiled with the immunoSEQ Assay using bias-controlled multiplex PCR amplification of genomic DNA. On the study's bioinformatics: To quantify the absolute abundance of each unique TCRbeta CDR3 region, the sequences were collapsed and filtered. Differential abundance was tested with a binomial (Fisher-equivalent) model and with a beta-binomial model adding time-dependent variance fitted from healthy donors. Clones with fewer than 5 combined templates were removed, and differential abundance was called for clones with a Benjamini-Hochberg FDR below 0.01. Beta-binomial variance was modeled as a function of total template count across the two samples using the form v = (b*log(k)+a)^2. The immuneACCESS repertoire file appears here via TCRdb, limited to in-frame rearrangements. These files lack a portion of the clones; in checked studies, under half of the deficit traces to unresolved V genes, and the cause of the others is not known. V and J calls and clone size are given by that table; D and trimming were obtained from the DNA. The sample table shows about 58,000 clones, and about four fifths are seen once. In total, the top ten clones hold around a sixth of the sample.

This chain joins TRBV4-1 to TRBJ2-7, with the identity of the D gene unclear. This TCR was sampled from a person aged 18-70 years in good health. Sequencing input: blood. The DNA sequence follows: TGCGCCAGCGCCGTAGGTTTCTCCTACGAGCAGTACTTC. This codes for CASAVGFSYEQYF.